The 25 T cell receptor beta chains below were found in one sample sequenced in a study of a mutant IDH1 vaccine in newly diagnosed glioma. This sample's time point: week 5, during vaccination. Vaccination used 300 ug of mutant IDH1 20-mer peptide per dose, with topical imiquimod. These TCRs' antigens remain unknown. The repertoire was sequenced with immunoSEQ multiplex PCR; TCRdb's copy has only in-frame clones and lacks some. The table shows 23,000 or so clones, with roughly 77% occurring only once. The starting material was PBMCs, obtained from a glioma patient whose treatment included an IDH1 peptide vaccine. These receptors all stem from a man aged 35-49 years with glioma.

This sequence joins TRBV7-6 and TRBJ1-6, with D perhaps TRBD1 (5 bases). Germline V gives CDR1 SGHVS, CDR2 FNYEAQ. This CDR3 comprises 17 residues. Trimming stripped 2 bases from V and 6 bases from J, with 17 bases between. The DNA of the CDR3 is TGTGCCAGCAGCTTACGTGTGATGGGCAGGGCTAATTCACCCCTCCACTTT. Translating it yields CASSLRVMGRANSPLHF.

This clone was observed once. The chain couples TRBV6-1 to TRBJ1-1; D remains unclear. The CDR3 contains 12 residues. V was shortened by 4 bases and J by 8 bases, with 11 bases between the two germline ends. Germline values: CDR1 MNHNS, CDR2 SASEGT. CDR3: CASSGGRREAFF. The CDR3 DNA reads TGTGCCAGCAGTGGTGGGCGGAGGGAAGCTTTCTTT.

The rearrangement links TRBV2 to TRBJ2-7; D is ambiguous. V lost 2 bases and J 4 bases, leaving 18 bases between the germline ends. Germline CDR1 reads SNHLY; CDR2 reads FYNNEI. CDR3 length equals 16 residues. The CDR3 here is CASSEFVPRLGYEQYV. CDR3 coding DNA: TGTGCCAGCAGTGAATTTGTACCAAGGCTCGGGTACGAGCAGTACGTC.

This clone has a handful of counts. The chain links TRBV11-3 to TRBJ1-1; D gene unclear. The germline CDR1 and CDR2 sequences are SGHNT and YENEEA. The CDR3 is 16 amino acids. V shed 4 bases and J shed 6 bases, with 21 bases lying between them. CDR3 protein: CASSSHDGVRGSEAFF. In DNA, the CDR3 is TGTGCCAGCAGCTCCCACGATGGGGTCCGTGGGTCTGAAGCTTTCTTT.

The V and J genes are TRBV19 and TRBJ1-4; D gene unclear. Germline loops: CDR1 LNHDA, CDR2 SQIVND (reference sequence). V was clipped by 5 bases and J by 0 bases, with 13 bases between them. The CDR3 extends over 16 amino acids. CDR3 DNA: TGTGCCAGTAGTGCCGAGACCGGCGCAACTAATGAAAAACTGTTTTTT. Protein sequence: CASSAETGATNEKLFF.

This clone was counted a single time. The chain carries TRBV5-5 and TRBJ1-3; D perhaps matches TRBD1 (5 bases). The CDR3 is 19 residues long. From germline, CDR1 is SGHKS and CDR2 YYEKEE (reference sequence). Trimming took 3 bases from V and 0 from J, leaving 22 bases between them. CDR3 sequence (DNA): TGTGCCAGCAGCTGGTGGGGCGTCGCCCCAAAAGCCTCTGGAAACACCATATATTTT. This encodes CASSWWGVAPKASGNTIYF.

There are a few counts of this clone. At one of its ends the junction is not consistent with the germline gene, which may arise from a read error. The rearrangement uses TRBV4-1 and TRBJ1-1; possible D gene TRBD1, 5 bases. CDR3 length equals 11 residues. Germline CDR1 is MGHRA and CDR2 is YSYEKL. The CDR3: CASSQGTVGAF. CDR3 coding DNA: TGCGCCAGCAGCCAAGGGACCGTAGGGGCTTTT.

The rearrangement joins TRBV7-2 to TRBJ2-3, with 8 positions matching TRBD1. CDR1 and CDR2 (germline): SGHTA, FQGNSA. The CDR3 runs 19 residues. V gave up 5 bases and J gave up 2 bases; unmatched junction bases: 18. The CDR3 DNA sequence: TGTGCCAGCAGCCTCCAAACCGCTGGGGGACAGGCCCACACAGATACGCAGTATTTT. Translation gives CASSLQTAGGQAHTDTQYF.

The chain joins TRBV7-2 to TRBJ2-1; 7 nucleotides match TRBD2. Germline V gives CDR1 SGHTA, CDR2 FQGNSA. V was clipped by 6 bases and J by 6 bases; unmatched bases: 5. This CDR3 region has 13 residues. The CDR3 region has the DNA TGTGCCAGCAGTTTGACTAGCCTCAATGAGCAGTTCTTC. Protein sequence: CASSLTSLNEQFF.

The CDR3 DNA reads as TGTGCCAGCAGCCCGGAAGATAGCAATCAGCCCCAGCATTTT. This sequence encodes CASSPEDSNQPQHF. This chain connects TRBV7-2 to TRBJ1-5, with D unclear. The V end was cut by 5 bases, the J end by 0 bases, with 8 bases between. In germline, CDR1 is SGHTA, CDR2 FQGNSA. The CDR3 has 14 residues.

The V gene is TRBV10-2, the J gene TRBJ2-7; no clear D. V shed 4 bases and J shed 3 bases, with 10 bases lying between them. Per germline, CDR1 WSHSY and CDR2 SAAADI. The CDR3 is 13 residues long. The CDR3: CASSVQNVYEQYF. CDR3 bases: TGCGCCAGCAGTGTTCAGAATGTCTACGAGCAGTACTTC.

To note about this clone: The same CDR3 arises from other DNA sequences in this sample as well. The gene calls are TRBV5-5 and TRBJ1-2; no clear D. CDR3 length equals 13 residues. Per germline, CDR1 SGHKS and CDR2 YYEKEE (reference sequence). The V and J ends lost 2 bases and 2 bases respectively, with 7 bases between them. CDR3 DNA: TGTGCCAGCAGCTTCGACCTGAACTATGGCTACACCTTC. It codes for CASSFDLNYGYTF.

With respect to this clone: This CDR3 is also generated by other DNA sequences in the sample. The V and J genes are TRBV5-6 and TRBJ2-4; maybe TRBD1 (5 bases). Per germline, CDR1 SGHDT and CDR2 YYEEEE. The germline V and J ends were trimmed by 2 bases and 1 base, with 7 bases remaining between them. CDR3 length: 14 residues. CDR3 nucleotides: TGTGCCAGCAGCTTACAGGTGGCCAAAAACATTCAGTACTTC. It yields the protein CASSLQVAKNIQYF.

V gene TRBV6-6 combines with J gene TRBJ2-5; D is possibly TRBD2 (5 bases). Germline loops: CDR1 MNHNY, CDR2 SVGAGI (reference sequence). CDR3 length: 15 residues. Trimming took 6 bases from V and 1 from J, leaving 15 bases between them. CDR3 in DNA: TGTGCCAGCAGCCGCGGACTGGATTCCCAAGAGACCCAGTACTTC. It translates to CASSRGLDSQETQYF.

The chain recombines TRBV5-6 with TRBJ2-1, with 11 bases matching TRBD2. This CDR3 is built from 17 residues. Germline CDR1 SGHDT, CDR2 YYEEEE. J lost 0 bases, V lost 3 bases, and 5 bases had no gene match. CDR3 DNA sequence: TGTGCCAGCAGCTCGGGACTAGCGGAGAGCTCCTACAATGAGCAGTTCTTC. As protein: CASSSGLAESSYNEQFF.

This chain links TRBV6-5 with TRBJ1-1; tentative D call: TRBD1 (6 bases). The CDR3 loop spans 16 amino acids. V gave up 2 bases and J gave up 2 bases, with 15 bases separating them. In germline, CDR1 is MNHEY, CDR2 SVGAGI. The CDR3 here is CASSYLWQGRNTEAFF. The CDR3 DNA sequence: TGTGCCAGCAGTTACCTTTGGCAGGGGAGAAACACTGAAGCTTTCTTT.

The V call is TRBV7-2, the J call TRBJ2-5; the D gene could be TRBD1 or TRBD2 (5 bases each). From germline, CDR1 is SGHTA and CDR2 FQGNSA. Between the trimmed V and J ends, which lost 3 bases and 4 bases, there was a span of 15 bases. This CDR3 has 15 residues. CDR3 nucleotides: TGTGCCAGCAGCTTTCTGCCGGGGCTGGGAGAGACCCAGTACTTC. Translated: CASSFLPGLGETQYF.

V is TRBV30 and J is TRBJ2-5; 7 bases map to TRBD2. With 2 bases clipped from V and 3 bases from J, the junction kept 6 bases outside the gene matches. From germline, CDR1 is GTSNPN and CDR2 SVGIG (reference sequence). The CDR3 has 14 amino acids. The CDR3: CAWSWGRGKETQYF. Here the CDR3 DNA reads TGTGCCTGGAGTTGGGGGAGGGGCAAAGAGACCCAGTACTTC.

This sequence joins TRBV5-4 and TRBJ2-3; D remains ambiguous. Trimming left V 4 bases short and J 3 bases short, with 12 bases between. This CDR3 has 14 amino acids. Germline CDR1 reads SGHNT; CDR2 reads YYREEE (reference sequence). This chain's CDR3 is CASSPTVVTDTQYF. CDR3 DNA: TGTGCCAGCAGCCCGACGGTGGTAACAGATACGCAGTATTTT.

In this sample, this clone turned up a few times. The CDR3: CASSSFGTMGGYTF. DNA of the CDR3: TGTGCCAGCAGCTCTTTCGGGACCATGGGGGGCTACACCTTC. The chain links TRBV11-3 to TRBJ1-2, with TRBD1 as a possible D gene (5 bases). There are 14 residues in the CDR3. V lost 4 bases, J lost 8 bases, and 17 bases lay in between. From germline, CDR1 is SGHNT and CDR2 YENEEA.

The CDR3 sequence: CATSRDRGNEKLFF. CDR3 nucleotides: TGTGCCACCAGCAGAGATCGGGGCAATGAAAAACTGTTTTTT. The J gene is TRBJ1-4, the V gene TRBV15; D might be TRBD1 (5 bases). Germline V gives CDR1 LNHNV, CDR2 YYDKDF (reference sequence). The V gene lost 0 bases and the J gene lost 5 bases, with 7 bases spanning the gap. The CDR3 sequence is 14 residues long.

The chain is built from TRBV5-4 and TRBJ2-7, with D perhaps assigned TRBD1 or TRBD2 (7 bases each). Germline V gene data show CDR1 as SGHNT and CDR2 as YYREEE (reference sequence). CDR3 length equals 14 residues. The V end was cut by 0 bases, the J end by 4 bases, with 11 bases between. CDR3 sequence reads: CASSLAQGGYEQYF. Here the CDR3 DNA reads TGTGCCAGCAGCTTGGCTCAGGGGGGGTACGAGCAGTACTTC. Together with reference TRBV5-4 and TRBJ2-7, the CDR3 gives the full variable domain: ETGVTQSPTHLIKTRGQQVTLRCSSQSGHNTVSWYQQALGQGPQFIFQYYREEENGRGNFPPRFSGLQFPNYSSELNVNALELDDSALYLCASSLAQGGYEQYFGPGTRLTVT.

The chain is built from TRBV5-5 and TRBJ2-1; possibly TRBD1 or TRBD2 for D (5 bases each). There are 12 residues in the CDR3. Germline-derived CDR1 and CDR2 are SGHKS and YYEKEE (reference sequence). V was clipped by 2 bases and J by 7 bases, with 7 bases between them. The CDR3 reads CASSFWGNEQFF. DNA of the CDR3: TGTGCCAGCAGCTTTTGGGGGAATGAGCAGTTCTTC. Drawing the rest from reference TRBV5-5 and TRBJ2-1, the complete variable domain is DAGVTQSPTHLIKTRGQQVTLRCSPISGHKSVSWYQQVLGQGPQFIFQYYEKEERGRGNFPDRFSARQFPNYSSELNVNALLLGDSALYLCASSFWGNEQFFGPGTRLTVL.

A single count supports this clone. V gene TRBV2 combines with J gene TRBJ1-1; no firm D call. The CDR3 totals 15 residues. Germline V gene lookup returns CDR1 SNHLY and CDR2 FYNNEI. V lost 1 base and J 7 bases, leaving 16 bases between the germline ends. DNA for the CDR3: TGTGCCAGCAGTGAAGTAACGGGCCCCCGCCGTGAAGCTTTCTTT. It codes for CASSEVTGPRREAFF.

This clone has just one count. J is TRBJ2-5 and V is TRBV9; D perhaps matches TRBD2 (5 bases). V was shortened by 0 bases and J by 2 bases, with 8 bases between the two germline ends. The CDR3 spans 14 residues. CDR1 and CDR2 (germline): SGDLS, YYNGEE. This chain's CDR3 is CASSVGGGQETQYF. DNA for the CDR3: TGTGCCAGCAGCGTAGGAGGAGGTCAAGAGACCCAGTACTTC.